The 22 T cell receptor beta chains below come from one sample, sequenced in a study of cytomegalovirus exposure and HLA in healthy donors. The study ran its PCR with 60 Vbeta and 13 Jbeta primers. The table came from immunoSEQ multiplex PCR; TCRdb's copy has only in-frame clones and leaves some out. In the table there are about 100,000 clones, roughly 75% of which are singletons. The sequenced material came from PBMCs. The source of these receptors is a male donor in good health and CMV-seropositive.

The CDR3 nucleotides are TGTGCCATCAGTGCGCGGCTAGCGGCCAGCACCGGGGAGCTGTTTTTT. This codes for CAISARLAASTGELFF. The chain links TRBV10-3 to TRBJ2-2; 7 bases are a match to TRBD2. The CDR3 has 16 residues. V lost 4 bases, J lost 4 bases, and 9 bases stayed unmatched. Germline V gene lookup returns CDR1 ENHRY and CDR2 SYGVKD.

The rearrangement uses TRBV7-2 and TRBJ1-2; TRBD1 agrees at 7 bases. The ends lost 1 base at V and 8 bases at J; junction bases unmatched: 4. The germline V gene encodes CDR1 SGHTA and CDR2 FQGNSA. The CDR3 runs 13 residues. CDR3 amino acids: CASSLGTGGGYTF. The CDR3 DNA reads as TGTGCCAGCAGCTTAGGGACAGGAGGCGGCTACACCTTC.

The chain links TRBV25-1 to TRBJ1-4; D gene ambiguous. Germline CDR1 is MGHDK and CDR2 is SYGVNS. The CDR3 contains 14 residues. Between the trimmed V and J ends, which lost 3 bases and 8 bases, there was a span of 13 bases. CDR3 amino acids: CASSEWGVEEKLFF. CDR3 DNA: TGTGCCAGCAGTGAGTGGGGAGTGGAGGAAAAACTGTTTTTT.

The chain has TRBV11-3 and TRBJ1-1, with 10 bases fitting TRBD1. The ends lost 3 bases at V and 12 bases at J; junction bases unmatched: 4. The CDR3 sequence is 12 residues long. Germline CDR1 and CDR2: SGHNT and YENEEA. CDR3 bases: TGTGCCAGCAGCTTGACAGGGGGCACAACTTTCTTT. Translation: CASSLTGGTTFF.

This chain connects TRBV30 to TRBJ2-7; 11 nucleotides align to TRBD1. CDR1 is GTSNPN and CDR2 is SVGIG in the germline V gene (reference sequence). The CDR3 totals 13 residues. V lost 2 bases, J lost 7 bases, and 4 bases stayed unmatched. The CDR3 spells CAWSNRDRGEQYF. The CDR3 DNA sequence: TGTGCCTGGAGTAACCGGGACAGGGGGGAGCAGTACTTC.

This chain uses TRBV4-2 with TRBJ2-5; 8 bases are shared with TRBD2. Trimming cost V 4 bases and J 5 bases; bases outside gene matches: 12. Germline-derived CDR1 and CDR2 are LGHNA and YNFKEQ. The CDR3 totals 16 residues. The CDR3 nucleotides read TGTGCCAGCAGCCGAGGCGAGCGGGGGCGGGAGGAGACCCAGTACTTC. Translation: CASSRGERGREETQYF.

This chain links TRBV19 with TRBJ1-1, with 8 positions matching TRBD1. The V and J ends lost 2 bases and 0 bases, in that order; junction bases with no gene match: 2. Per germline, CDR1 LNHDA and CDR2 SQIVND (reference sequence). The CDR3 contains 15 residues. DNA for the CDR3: TGTGCCAGTAGTATACAGGGGGCATTGAACACTGAAGCTTTCTTT. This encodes CASSIQGALNTEAFF.

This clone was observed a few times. Here the CDR3 reads CASSRGTGGYEQYF. The CDR3 coding sequence is TGCGCCAGCAGCCGAGGGACAGGAGGATACGAGCAGTACTTC. The chain carries TRBV4-3 and TRBJ2-7, with 8 bases matching TRBD1. This CDR3 has 14 residues. After removal of 4 bases from V and 4 bases from J, the junction contained 6 bases not matched to a gene. The germline V gene encodes CDR1 LGHNA and CDR2 YSLEER.

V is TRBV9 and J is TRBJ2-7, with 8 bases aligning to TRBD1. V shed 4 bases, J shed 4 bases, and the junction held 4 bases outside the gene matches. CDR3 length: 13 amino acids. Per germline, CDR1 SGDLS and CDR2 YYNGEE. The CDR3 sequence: CASSIRTGYEQYF. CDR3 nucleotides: TGTGCCAGCAGCATCCGGACAGGGTACGAGCAGTACTTC.

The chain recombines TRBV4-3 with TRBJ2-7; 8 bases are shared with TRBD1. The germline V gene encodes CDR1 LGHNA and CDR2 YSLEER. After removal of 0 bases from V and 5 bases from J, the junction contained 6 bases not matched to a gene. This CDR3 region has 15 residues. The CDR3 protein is CASSQDGQGVNEQYF. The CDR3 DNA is TGCGCCAGCAGCCAAGACGGACAGGGAGTGAACGAGCAGTACTTC.

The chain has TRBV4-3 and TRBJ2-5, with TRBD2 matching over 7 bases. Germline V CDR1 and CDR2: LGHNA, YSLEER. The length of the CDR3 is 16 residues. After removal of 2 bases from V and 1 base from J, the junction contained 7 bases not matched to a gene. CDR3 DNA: TGCGCCAGCAGCCAATTCGCTAGCGGAGTCCAAGAGACCCAGTACTTC. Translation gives CASSQFASGVQETQYF.

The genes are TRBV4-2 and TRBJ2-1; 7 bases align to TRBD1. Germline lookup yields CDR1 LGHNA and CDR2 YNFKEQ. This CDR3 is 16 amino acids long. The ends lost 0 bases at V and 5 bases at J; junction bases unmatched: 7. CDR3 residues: CASSQDPGQIHNEQFF. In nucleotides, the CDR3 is TGTGCCAGCAGCCAAGATCCGGGACAGATCCACAATGAGCAGTTCTTC.

CDR3 sequence reads: CASSIGQGYEQYF. CDR3 bases: TGTGCCAGCAGTATCGGACAGGGCTACGAGCAGTACTTC. The chain uses TRBV6-6 and TRBJ2-7; 8 nucleotides line up with TRBD1. Trimming cost V 5 bases and J 3 bases; bases outside gene matches: 3. The CDR3 runs to 13 residues. Looked up from germline, CDR1 is MNHNY and CDR2 is SVGAGI (reference sequence).

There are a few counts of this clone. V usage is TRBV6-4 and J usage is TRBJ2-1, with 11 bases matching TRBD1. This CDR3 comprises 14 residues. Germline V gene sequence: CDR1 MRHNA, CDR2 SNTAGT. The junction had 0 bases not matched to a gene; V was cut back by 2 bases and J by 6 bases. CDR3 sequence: CASSDGTGGNEQFF. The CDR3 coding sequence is TGTGCCAGCAGTGACGGGACAGGGGGCAATGAGCAGTTCTTC.

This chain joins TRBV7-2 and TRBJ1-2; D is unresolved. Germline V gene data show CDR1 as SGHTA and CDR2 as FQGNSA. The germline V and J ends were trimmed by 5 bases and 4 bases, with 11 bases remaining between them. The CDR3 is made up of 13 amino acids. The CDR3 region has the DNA TGTGCCAGCAGCCCCCGGTCGTTCTATGGCTACACCTTC. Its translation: CASSPRSFYGYTF.

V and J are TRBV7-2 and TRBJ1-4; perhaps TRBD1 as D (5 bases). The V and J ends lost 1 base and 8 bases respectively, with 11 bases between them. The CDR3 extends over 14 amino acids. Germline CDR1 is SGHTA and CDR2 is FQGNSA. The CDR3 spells CASSLEAGLEKLFF. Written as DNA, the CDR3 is TGTGCCAGCAGCTTAGAGGCAGGGCTGGAAAAACTGTTTTTT.

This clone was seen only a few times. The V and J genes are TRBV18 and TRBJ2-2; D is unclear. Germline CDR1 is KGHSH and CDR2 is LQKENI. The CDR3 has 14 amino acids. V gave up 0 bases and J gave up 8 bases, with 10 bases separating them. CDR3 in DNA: TGTGCCAGCTCACCACCGGCAGGCACAGGGGAGCTGTTTTTT. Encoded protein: CASSPPAGTGELFF.

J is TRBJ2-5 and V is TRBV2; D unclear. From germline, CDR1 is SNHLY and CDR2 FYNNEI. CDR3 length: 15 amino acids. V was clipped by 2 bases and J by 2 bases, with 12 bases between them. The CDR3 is CASSEMSQPQETQYF. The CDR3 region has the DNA TGTGCCAGCAGTGAAATGTCACAGCCTCAAGAGACCCAGTACTTC.

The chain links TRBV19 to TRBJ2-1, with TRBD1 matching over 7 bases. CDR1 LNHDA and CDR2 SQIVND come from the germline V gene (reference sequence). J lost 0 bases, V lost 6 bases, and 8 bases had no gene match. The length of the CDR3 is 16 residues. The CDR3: CASRTTGTASYNEQFF. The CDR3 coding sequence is TGTGCCAGTAGGACCACCGGGACAGCCTCCTACAATGAGCAGTTCTTC.

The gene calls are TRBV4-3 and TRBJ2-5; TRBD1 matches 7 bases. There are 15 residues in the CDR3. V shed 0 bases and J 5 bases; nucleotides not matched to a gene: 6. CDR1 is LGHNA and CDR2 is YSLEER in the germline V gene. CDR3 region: CASSQDYRGQETQYF. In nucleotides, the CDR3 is TGCGCCAGCAGCCAAGACTACAGGGGACAGGAGACCCAGTACTTC.

Written as DNA, the CDR3 is TGTGCCAGCAGCCTAAACGGGGACAGGGGGCTCTATGGCTACACCTTC. Residues: CASSLNGDRGLYGYTF. The chain is built from TRBV7-9 and TRBJ1-2, with 12 bases aligning to TRBD1. Germline V CDR1 and CDR2: SEHNR, FQNEAQ (reference sequence). Trimming removed 5 bases from V and 4 bases from J; junction bases left unmatched: 8. There are 16 residues in the CDR3.

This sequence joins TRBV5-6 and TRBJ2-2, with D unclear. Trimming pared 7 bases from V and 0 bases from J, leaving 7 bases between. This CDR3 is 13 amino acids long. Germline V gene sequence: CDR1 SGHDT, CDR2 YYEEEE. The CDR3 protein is CASADSNTGELFF. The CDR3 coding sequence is TGTGCCAGCGCCGACTCGAACACCGGGGAGCTGTTTTTT.